The rows below give T cell receptor beta chains drawn from one sample of a study of post-analysis software for immune sequencing data. TCRdb re-called the PCR reads with MiXCR, one entry per CDR3 protein. Of roughly 180,000 distinct CDR3 sequences listed, 30% were seen once; the top ten hold over 1.2%. Sequenced input: blood. These receptor sequences come from a girl aged 10 to 17 with multiple sclerosis. Each CDR3 is given without its conserved first and last residue. The order of the fields is V gene, CDR3 protein.

>TRBV28
ASSLPAGPEAF
>TRBV6-6
ASSSPGQGGNTIY
>TRBV5-1
ASSLAPPSEKLF
>TRBV6-5
ASPPERYGTYEQY
>TRBV4-3
ASSPGSFPGVDTQY
>TRBV19
ASSCTGSRYEQY
>TRBV7-2
ASSLARHSGEQF
>TRBV20-1
SARERGRAYNEQF
>TRBV7-9
ASNKGPDTQY
>TRBV10-3
AISESGGGQPQH
>TRBV12-3/TRBV12-4
ASRGTSALPISYEQY
>TRBV5-1
ASSPALETTDTQY
>TRBV7-2
ASLKSGGTSGRRTDTQY
>TRBV20-1
SASPVGLYNEQF
>TRBV6-4
ASHRCNQPQH
>TRBV12-3/TRBV12-4
ASSSGEAGVQY
>TRBV14
ASSQDGPVEQF
>TRBV19
ASNAPSCNEQF
>TRBV6-2/TRBV6-3
ASNWGFRGTYEQY
>TRBV7-9
ATFPARPTYGYT
>TRBV29-1
SVEDRGDEKLF
>TRBV12-3/TRBV12-4
ASTQLNNEQF
>TRBV9
ASSVVDGLAYTEDNEQY
>TRBV6-1
ASRSRPGTEAF
>TRBV6-1
ASRKGPEQY
>TRBV5-1
ASSLGSGANVLT
>TRBV24-1
ATSDTSGAVGNEQF
>TRBV4-1
ASSQEAGGNTGELF
>TRBV11-2
ASSFWTSGGNEQF
>TRBV5-1
ASSLQGEGYNERF
>TRBV30
AWRGQGAGTEAF
>TRBV11-1
ASSSRVQPGANVLT
>TRBV27
ASSFTGTGAYEQY
>TRBV7-9
ASSLHRDRSYEQY
>TRBV5-5
AGSFYRDLGPGGGELF
>TRBV5-1
ASSFYGQGSSGNTIY
>TRBV20-1
SARDLAGEAKNIQY
>TRBV7-9
ASSPVTLRASYGYT
>TRBV13
ASSLGRASGITDTQY
>TRBV29-1
SVTDSLNYGYT
>TRBV7-2
ASSLTAGEKLF
>TRBV10-2
ASKFVQGIGYT
>TRBV29-1
SVDNFNNEQF